Following are 27 T cell receptor beta chains from one sample sequenced in a study of spatial heterogeneity in lung cancer. TCRdb fed the 5' RACE reads into MiXCR, producing one record per CDR3 protein. The sample lists about 21,000 distinct CDR3 sequences, under 5.5% occurring once. Stated time point: sample taken at primary tumor resection. The sample consisted of PBMCs, taken at surgery. The receptors come from a male donor with early-stage non-small cell lung cancer.

This clonotype has a count of ten or more. The J gene is TRBJ2-3, the V gene TRBV29-1, with D perhaps TRBD1 or TRBD2 (6 bases each). Germline V gene lookup returns CDR1 SQVTM and CDR2 ANQGSEA. The CDR3 length is 14 residues. The ends were cut back, 5 bases at V and 0 bases at J, with 12 bases in the middle. The CDR3 DNA reads TGCAGCGTTCGTCGGGGGCTTAGCACAGATACGCAGTATTTT. It codes for CSVRRGLSTDTQYF.

Ten or more counts support this clonotype. The V call is TRBV5-1, the J call TRBJ2-7; 9 bases are a match to TRBD1. Germline-derived CDR1 and CDR2 are SGHRS and YFSETQ. The V gene end was trimmed by 8 bases and the J gene end by 5 bases; junction bases not matched to a gene: 11. CDR3 size: 14 residues. Here the CDR3 reads CASSTGGVRDEQYF. The CDR3 bases are TGCGCCAGTTCAACAGGGGGCGTAAGGGACGAGCAGTACTTC.

The table lists this clonotype with many counts. The V and J genes are TRBV18 and TRBJ1-3; no clear D gene. Deletions cut 2 bases from V and 0 bases from J, with 11 bases between. The germline V gene encodes CDR1 KGHSH and CDR2 LQKENI. The CDR3 runs 16 residues. DNA for the CDR3: TGTGCCAGCTCACCAGACGCGGTCAGCTCTGGAAACACCATATATTTT. It encodes CASSPDAVSSGNTIYF.

This clonotype showed up just a few times. The chain is built from TRBV19 and TRBJ2-1; 9 bases agree with TRBD2. The germline V gene has CDR1 LNHDA and CDR2 SQIVND (reference sequence). CDR3 size: 17 residues. The V gene end was trimmed by 3 bases and the J gene end by 0 bases; junction bases not matched to a gene: 6. CDR3 coding DNA: TGTGCCAGTAGTATCGGCCTAGCGGGGAGCTCCTACAATGAGCAGTTCTTC. Its translation: CASSIGLAGSSYNEQFF.

The table lists this clonotype with many counts. This sequence joins TRBV2 and TRBJ1-1; D remains ambiguous. With 8 bases removed from V and 10 bases from J, the gap between germline ends came to 20 bases. The CDR3 has 13 residues. The germline CDR1 and CDR2 sequences are SNHLY and FYNNEI. CDR3 amino acids: CASPTTSATGAFF. The CDR3 DNA reads as TGTGCCAGCCCCACAACTTCAGCAACGGGAGCTTTCTTT.

As DNA, the CDR3 is TGTGCCAGCAGTTTCGAGAATTCACCCCTCCACTTT. Protein: CASSFENSPLHF. The V call is TRBV12-3 or TRBV12-4, the J call TRBJ1-6, with no clear D. There are 12 residues in the CDR3. V was pared by 3 bases and J by 7 bases, with 4 bases between.

This clonotype was picked up a small number of times. This chain connects TRBV6-5 to TRBJ1-2; the D gene is possibly TRBD1 (6 bases). V was shortened by 6 bases and J by 7 bases, with 18 bases between the two germline ends. CDR1 is MNHEY and CDR2 is SVGAGI in the germline V gene. The CDR3 is 14 residues long. In DNA, the CDR3 is TGTGCCAGCAGGACCCTAGAGGGGGTCAGTGGCTACACCTTC. Amino acid sequence: CASRTLEGVSGYTF.

This clonotype was seen many times. V and J are TRBV3-1 and TRBJ1-5, with D maybe TRBD1 (5 bases). Per the germline V gene, CDR1 is LGHDT and CDR2 is YNNKEL (reference sequence). Between the trimmed V and J ends, which lost 5 bases and 0 bases, there was a span of 11 bases. The CDR3 has 15 amino acids. The CDR3 DNA follows: TGTGCCAGCAGCGACGACAGAGATAGCAATCAGCCCCAGCATTTT. The encoded protein is CASSDDRDSNQPQHF. Using reference TRBV3-1 and TRBJ1-5 for the parts outside the CDR3, the full variable domain is DTAVSQTPKYLVTQMGNDKSIKCEQNLGHDTMYWYKQDSKKFLKIMFSYNNKELIINETVPNRFSPKSPDKAHLNLHINSLELGDSAVYFCASSDDRDSNQPQHFGDGTRLSIL.

This clonotype was seen at least ten times. One end of the junction fails to match germline, which may point to a read error. The chain couples TRBV7-7 to TRBJ2-2, with D perhaps TRBD1 (5 bases). The CDR3 has 16 amino acids. Per the germline V gene, CDR1 is SSHAT and CDR2 is FNYEAQ (reference sequence). CDR3 residues: CASSLVWTPNTGELFF. In DNA form, the CDR3 reads TGTGCTAGCAGCTTAGTTTGGACACCCAACACCGGGGAGCTGTTTTTT.

This clonotype was observed many times. The chain has TRBV6-6 and TRBJ1-3; D perhaps matches TRBD1 (5 bases). The CDR3 has 12 residues. The germline V and J ends were trimmed by 10 bases and 3 bases, with 10 bases remaining between them. Per the germline V gene, CDR1 is MNHNY and CDR2 is SVGAGI (reference sequence). The CDR3 spells CATRGSGNTIYF. As DNA, the CDR3 is TGTGCCACCCGGGGCAGTGGAAACACCATATATTTT.

This clonotype was counted ten times or more. Here the CDR3 DNA reads TGTGCCAGCTCACCACCGAAAATGACCAACTACGAGCAGTACTTC. It is translated as CASSPPKMTNYEQYF. The chain is built from TRBV18 and TRBJ2-7; no firm D call. CDR3 size: 15 residues. Germline assignment: CDR1 KGHSH and CDR2 LQKENI. V was trimmed by 0 bases and J by 3 bases, leaving 12 bases between them.

This clonotype was recorded at least ten times. This chain connects TRBV5-6 to TRBJ1-1; unclear D gene. Per germline, CDR1 SGHDT and CDR2 YYEEEE. This CDR3 is built from 12 residues. Trimming stripped 5 bases from V and 1 base from J, with 6 bases between. For the CDR3, the DNA is TGTGCCAGCAGGTCCGGGAACACTGAAGCTTTCTTT. Its protein product is CASRSGNTEAFF.

This clonotype was counted many times. The V and J genes are TRBV7-2 and TRBJ2-3; 10 nucleotides line up with TRBD2. CDR1 and CDR2 from the germline V gene are SGHTA and FQGNSA. The CDR3 is 19 amino acids. The trim removed 1 base at V and 0 bases at J, leaving 10 bases unmatched. This chain's CDR3 is CASSLVVAGGVFSTDTQYF. DNA for the CDR3: TGTGCCAGCAGCTTAGTAGTAGCGGGAGGTGTATTTAGCACAGATACGCAGTATTTT.

This clonotype came up many times. The chain employs TRBV3-1 and TRBJ2-5; D remains unclear. Trimming pared 0 bases from V and 5 bases from J, leaving 13 bases between. CDR3 length equals 15 residues. Looked up from germline, CDR1 is LGHDT and CDR2 is YNNKEL (reference sequence). The CDR3 DNA reads as TGTGCCAGCAGCCAAGATCAGAGTAGCCACGAGACCCAGTACTTC. Protein product: CASSQDQSSHETQYF.

This clonotype was seen repeatedly, ten times or more. The V and J genes are TRBV12-3 or TRBV12-4 and TRBJ2-3; D is tentatively TRBD1 or TRBD2 (5 bases each). V was pared by 5 bases and J by 0 bases, with 21 bases between. The CDR3 totals 18 residues. CDR3 in DNA: TGTGCCAGCAGTGGACCCGGGACCCCCGAGGGGAGCACAGATACGCAGTATTTT. Residues: CASSGPGTPEGSTDTQYF.

By sample fraction, this clonotype is medium-sized. The CDR3 DNA is TGTGCCAGCAGTCTGAACAGGGGAACTAATGAAAAACTGTTTTTT. As protein: CASSLNRGTNEKLFF. The chain has TRBV27 and TRBJ1-4; 7 bases line up with TRBD1. This CDR3 is 15 amino acids long. With 5 bases clipped from V and 1 base from J, the junction kept 4 bases outside the gene matches. Germline V lookup: CDR1 MNHEY, CDR2 SMNVEV (reference sequence).

This clonotype was observed at least ten times. The chain uses TRBV5-1 and TRBJ2-1, with 8 bases fitting TRBD2. The CDR3 sequence is 16 residues long. Germline-derived CDR1 and CDR2 are SGHRS and YFSETQ. The V and J ends lost 0 bases and 8 bases, in that order; junction bases with no gene match: 10. The CDR3 coding sequence is TGCGCCAGCAGCTTGGTCCCAGCGGGAGATTATCATGAGCAGTTCTTC. Residues: CASSLVPAGDYHEQFF.

This clonotype was counted ten times or more. The chain recombines TRBV25-1 with TRBJ1-2; a possible D gene is TRBD1 (5 bases). This CDR3 comprises 14 residues. V lost 1 base to trimming and J lost 3 bases, with 9 bases between them. Germline V lookup: CDR1 MGHDK, CDR2 SYGVNS. The CDR3, as DNA: TGTGCCAGCAGTGAATTATCGGGGGACTATGGCTACACCTTC. The encoded protein is CASSELSGDYGYTF.

The sample holds many counts of this clonotype. The rearrangement joins TRBV15 to TRBJ2-7, with D possibly TRBD1 on 5 matching bases. V lost 5 bases and J lost 1, with 21 bases in between. The CDR3 totals 17 residues. The V gene's germline CDR1 is LNHNV and CDR2 YYDKDF (reference sequence). The CDR3 bases are TGTGCCACCAGCCCGCCGCGAGGAACAGGCTTTTCCTACGAGCAGTACTTC. Its translation is CATSPPRGTGFSYEQYF.

J is TRBJ1-2 and V is TRBV7-9; perhaps TRBD1 as D (6 bases). CDR1 SEHNR and CDR2 FQNEAQ come from the germline V gene (reference sequence). Trimming took off 5 bases at V and 3 bases at J, with 10 bases between the two ends. The CDR3 sequence is 13 residues long. The CDR3 region has the DNA TGTGCCAGCAGCATCTGGACAGACTATGGCTACACCTTC. This encodes CASSIWTDYGYTF.

About this clonotype: A much larger clone lies one base from this, so it may be a read error. CDR3 in amino acids: CASREQGAQDTEAFF. CDR3 DNA: TGTGCCAGCAGAGAACAGGGGGCGCAAGACACTGAAGCTTTCTTT. The V and J genes are TRBV6-4 and TRBJ1-1, with 9 bases aligning to TRBD1. Germline CDR1 is MRHNA and CDR2 is SNTAGT. J lost 3 bases, V lost 6 bases, and 8 bases had no gene match. The CDR3 consists of 15 residues.

Sample share makes this clonotype medium-sized. This rearrangement joins TRBV12-3 or TRBV12-4 to TRBJ1-1, with D possibly matching TRBD1 (5 bases). The CDR3 extends over 15 amino acids. The V gene lost 5 bases and the J gene lost 5 bases, with 18 bases spanning the gap. CDR3 sequence reads: CASSAGTAAGTEAFF. The CDR3 DNA follows: TGTGCCAGCAGTGCCGGGACCGCGGCGGGAACTGAAGCTTTCTTT.

This clonotype was recorded a few times. The V gene is TRBV7-3, the J gene TRBJ2-1, with D perhaps TRBD2 (5 bases). The V gene's germline CDR1 is SGHTA and CDR2 FQGTGA. V lost 5 bases to trimming and J lost 8 bases, with 13 bases between them. This CDR3 has 13 residues. CDR3 sequence: CASSVSRADEQFF. CDR3 nucleotide sequence: TGTGCCAGCAGCGTTTCGAGGGCGGATGAGCAGTTCTTC.

The chain joins TRBV28 to TRBJ2-3; 8 bases agree with TRBD1. The V gene end was trimmed by 6 bases and the J gene end by 8 bases; junction bases not matched to a gene: 19. The CDR3 length is 17 residues. Looked up from germline, CDR1 is MDHEN and CDR2 is SYDVKM. As DNA, the CDR3 is TGTGCCAGCAGCCCTAGTCAGGGGGCGATAGCTAGGGTTACGCAGTATTTT. Its translation: CASSPSQGAIARVTQYF.

This clonotype came up many times. This chain links TRBV25-1 with TRBJ1-2, with no clear D. CDR1 MGHDK and CDR2 SYGVNS come from the germline V gene. The V and J ends lost 3 bases and 7 bases respectively, with 9 bases between them. The CDR3 is 12 residues long. The CDR3 reads CASSEGVGGYTF. The CDR3 DNA reads TGTGCCAGCAGTGAGGGCGTGGGTGGCTACACCTTC.

This clonotype was found many times. The chain has TRBV6-1 and TRBJ2-7; 8 positions agree with TRBD1. V lost 7 bases to trimming and J lost 1 base; unmatched junction nucleotides: 6. CDR3 length: 14 residues. The V gene's germline CDR1 is MNHNS and CDR2 SASEGT. The CDR3 DNA reads as TGTGCCAGCATGGGTTGGGACAGGTCCTACGAGCAGTACTTC. Amino acids: CASMGWDRSYEQYF.

This clonotype was detected only a few times. The chain is built from TRBV29-1 and TRBJ2-7; 13 nucleotides agree with TRBD2. Per germline, CDR1 SQVTM and CDR2 ANQGSEA. This CDR3 has 13 residues. V lost 5 bases, J lost 5 bases, and 3 bases stayed unmatched. As DNA, the CDR3 is TGCAGCGTTAGGACTAGCGGGGGCAACGAGCAGTACTTC. This encodes CSVRTSGGNEQYF.